This TCR beta chain was retrieved from a study of OX40 agonist ivuxolimab in advanced cancers. Study observations and caveats: Clonal expansion was among the lowest in partial responders at 0.1-3.0 mg/kg, especially CD8+. Researchers did not determine the expanded peripheral T cells' antigen specificity.

Germline assignment: CDR1 SGHTA and CDR2 FQGTGA. The V and J ends lost 2 bases and 2 bases respectively, with 11 bases between them. The CDR3 loop spans 15 amino acids. The data were produced by immunoSEQ multiplex PCR, yet TCRdb's version contains in-frame clones alone and is incomplete. This sample has some 42,000 clones, with 70% to 90% found just once. As for this clone: Its specificity is not known.

This clonotype was sampled from an adult with an advanced solid tumor such as melanoma, head and neck, liver or kidney cancer. This chain uses TRBV7-3 with TRBJ2-3; tentatively, D is TRBD1 or TRBD2 (5 bases each). Sequences were derived from CD4+ or CD8+ T cells sorted from blood, sampled in a trial of the OX40 agonist ivuxolimab. The CDR3 region is CASSLRGQFTDTQYF. As DNA, the CDR3 is TGTGCCAGCAGCTTACGGGGCCAGTTCACAGATACGCAGTATTTT.